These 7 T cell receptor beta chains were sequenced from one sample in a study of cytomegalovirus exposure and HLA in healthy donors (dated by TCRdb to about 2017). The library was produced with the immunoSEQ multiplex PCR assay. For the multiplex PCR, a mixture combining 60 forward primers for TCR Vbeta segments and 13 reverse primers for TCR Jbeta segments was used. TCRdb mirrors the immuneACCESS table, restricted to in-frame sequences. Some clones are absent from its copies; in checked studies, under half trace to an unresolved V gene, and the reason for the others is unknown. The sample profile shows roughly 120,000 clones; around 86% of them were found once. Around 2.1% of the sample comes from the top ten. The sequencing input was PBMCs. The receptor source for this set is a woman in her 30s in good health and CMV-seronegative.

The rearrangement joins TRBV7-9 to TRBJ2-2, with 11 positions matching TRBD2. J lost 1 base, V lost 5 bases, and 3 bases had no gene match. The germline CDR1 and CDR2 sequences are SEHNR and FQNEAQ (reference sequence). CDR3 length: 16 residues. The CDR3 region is CASSVGLAGNTGELFF. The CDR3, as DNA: TGTGCCAGCAGCGTCGGACTAGCGGGGAACACCGGGGAGCTGTTTTTT.

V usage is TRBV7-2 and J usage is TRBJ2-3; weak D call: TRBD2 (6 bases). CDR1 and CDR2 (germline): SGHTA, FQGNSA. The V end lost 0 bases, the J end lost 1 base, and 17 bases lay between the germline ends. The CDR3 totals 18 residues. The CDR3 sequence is CASSLAGGPPGRTDTQYF. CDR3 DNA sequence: TGTGCCAGCAGCTTAGCGGGAGGCCCTCCGGGGCGCACAGATACGCAGTATTTT.

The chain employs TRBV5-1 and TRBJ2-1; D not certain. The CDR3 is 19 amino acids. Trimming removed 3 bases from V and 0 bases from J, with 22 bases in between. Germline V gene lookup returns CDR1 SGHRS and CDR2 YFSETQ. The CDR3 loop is CASSSRSDLITSSYNEQFF. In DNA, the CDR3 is TGCGCCAGCAGCTCAAGGTCCGACTTGATAACAAGCTCCTACAATGAGCAGTTCTTC.

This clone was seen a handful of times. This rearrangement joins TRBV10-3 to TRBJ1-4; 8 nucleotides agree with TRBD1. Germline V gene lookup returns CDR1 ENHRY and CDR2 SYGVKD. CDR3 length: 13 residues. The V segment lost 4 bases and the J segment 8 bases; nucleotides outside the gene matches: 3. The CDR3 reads CAISVGTGEKLFF. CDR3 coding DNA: TGTGCCATCAGTGTCGGGACAGGAGAAAAACTGTTTTTT.

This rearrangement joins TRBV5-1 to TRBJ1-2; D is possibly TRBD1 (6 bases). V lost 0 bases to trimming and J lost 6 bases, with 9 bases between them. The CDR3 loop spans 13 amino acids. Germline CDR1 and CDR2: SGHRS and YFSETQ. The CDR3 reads CASSLGDNDGYTF. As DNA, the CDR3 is TGCGCCAGCAGCTTGGGGGACAACGATGGCTACACCTTC.

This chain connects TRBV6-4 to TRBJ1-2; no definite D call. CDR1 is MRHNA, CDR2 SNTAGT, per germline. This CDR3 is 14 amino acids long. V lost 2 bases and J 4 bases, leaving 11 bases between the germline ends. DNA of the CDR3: TGTGCCAGCAGTGACGGTGGAGGGAGCTATGGCTACACCTTC. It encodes CASSDGGGSYGYTF.

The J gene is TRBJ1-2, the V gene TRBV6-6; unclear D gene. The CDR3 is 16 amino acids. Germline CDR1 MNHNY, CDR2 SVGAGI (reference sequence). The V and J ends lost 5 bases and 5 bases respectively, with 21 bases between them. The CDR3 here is CASSPREWKAAYGYTF. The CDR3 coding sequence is TGTGCCAGCAGTCCCCGGGAGTGGAAGGCCGCATATGGCTACACCTTC.